The TCR beta chain described here comes from a study of blood T cell repertoires in COVID-19. About the study: COVID-19 samples from acute and convalescent phases originated in the United States, Italy and Spain. From T cells, B-cell-depleted T cells, or PBMCs came the material, which was cDNA or gDNA.

There are 15 residues in the CDR3. J was trimmed by 7 bases and V by 5 bases; bases with no gene match: 11. Germline CDR1 is LGHDT and CDR2 is YNNKEL (reference sequence). Per the authors' pipeline: Reference gene primer amplification gave estimated nucleated cell counts. The data were produced by immunoSEQ multiplex PCR, yet TCRdb's version contains in-frame clones alone and is incomplete. V and J calls and clone size are as listed in that table; D and trimming were resolved from the DNA. In the table there are 250,000 or so clones, 86% of which are singletons. The sample taken for sequencing was peripheral blood. This TCR derives from a man older than 75 with acute or convalescent COVID-19. The rearrangement links TRBV3-1 (or the pseudogene TRBV3-2) to TRBJ2-5; 9 bases align to TRBD2. The CDR3 bases are TGTGCCAGCAGCTCGAGCGGGGGGCCCAGGGGGACCCAGTACTTC. It specifies CASSSSGGPRGTQYF.